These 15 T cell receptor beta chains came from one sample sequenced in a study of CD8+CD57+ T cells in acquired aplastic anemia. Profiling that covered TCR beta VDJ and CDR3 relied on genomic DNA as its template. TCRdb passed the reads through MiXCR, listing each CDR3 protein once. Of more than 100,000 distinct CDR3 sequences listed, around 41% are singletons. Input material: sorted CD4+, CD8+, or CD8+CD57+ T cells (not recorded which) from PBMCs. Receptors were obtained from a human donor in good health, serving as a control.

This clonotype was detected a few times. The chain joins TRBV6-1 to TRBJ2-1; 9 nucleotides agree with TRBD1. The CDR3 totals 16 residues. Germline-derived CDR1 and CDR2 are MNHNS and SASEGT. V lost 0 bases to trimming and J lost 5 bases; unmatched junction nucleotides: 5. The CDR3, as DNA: TGTGCCAGCAGTGAAGCCTGGGACAGGGACGACAATGAGCAGTTCTTC. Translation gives CASSEAWDRDDNEQFF.

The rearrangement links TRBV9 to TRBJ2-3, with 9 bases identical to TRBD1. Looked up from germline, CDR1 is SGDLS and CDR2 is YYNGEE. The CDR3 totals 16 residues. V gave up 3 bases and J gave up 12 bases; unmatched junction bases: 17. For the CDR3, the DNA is TGTGCCAGCAGCGCAAGGACAGGGGAGGGCACAGGTACACAGTATTTT. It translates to CASSARTGEGTGTQYF. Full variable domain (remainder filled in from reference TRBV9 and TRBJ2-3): DSGVTQTPKHLITATGQRVTLRCSPRSGDLSVYWYQQSLDQGLQFLIQYYNGEERAKGNILERFSAQQFPDLHSELNLSSLELGDSALYFCASSARTGEGTGTQYFGPGTRLTVL.

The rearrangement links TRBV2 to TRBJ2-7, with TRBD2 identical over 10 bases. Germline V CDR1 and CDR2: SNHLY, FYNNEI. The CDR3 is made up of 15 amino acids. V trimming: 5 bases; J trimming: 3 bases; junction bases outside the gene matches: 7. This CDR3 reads CASSLGTSAVYEQYF. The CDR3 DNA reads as TGTGCCAGCAGTTTAGGGACTAGCGCCGTCTACGAGCAGTACTTC.

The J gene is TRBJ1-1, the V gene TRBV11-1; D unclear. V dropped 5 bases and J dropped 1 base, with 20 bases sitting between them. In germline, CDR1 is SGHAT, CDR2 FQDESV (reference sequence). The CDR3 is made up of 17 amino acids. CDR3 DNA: TGTGCCAGCAGCGTAGTTGATCGGTCTGGGCAGAACACTGAAGCTTTCTTT. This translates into CASSVVDRSGQNTEAFF.

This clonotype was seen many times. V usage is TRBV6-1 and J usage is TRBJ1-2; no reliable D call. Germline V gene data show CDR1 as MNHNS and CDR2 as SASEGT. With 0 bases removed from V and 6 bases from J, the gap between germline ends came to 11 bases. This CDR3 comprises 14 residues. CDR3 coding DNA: TGTGCCAGCAGTGAAGCGACCGAAATCCATGGCTACACCTTC. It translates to CASSEATEIHGYTF.

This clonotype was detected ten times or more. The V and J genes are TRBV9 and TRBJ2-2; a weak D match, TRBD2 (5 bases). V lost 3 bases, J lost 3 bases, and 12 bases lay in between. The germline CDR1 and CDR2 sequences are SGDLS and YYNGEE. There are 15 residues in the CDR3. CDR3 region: CASSGGQTYTGELFF. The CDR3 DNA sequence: TGTGCCAGCAGCGGAGGGCAGACATACACCGGGGAGCTGTTTTTT. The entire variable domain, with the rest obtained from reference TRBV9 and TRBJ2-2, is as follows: DSGVTQTPKHLITATGQRVTLRCSPRSGDLSVYWYQQSLDQGLQFLIQYYNGEERAKGNILERFSAQQFPDLHSELNLSSLELGDSALYFCASSGGQTYTGELFFGEGSRLTVL.

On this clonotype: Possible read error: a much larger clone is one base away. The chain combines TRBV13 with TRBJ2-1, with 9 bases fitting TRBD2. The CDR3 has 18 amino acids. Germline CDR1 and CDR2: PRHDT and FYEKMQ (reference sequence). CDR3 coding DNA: TGTGCCAGCAGCTTAGGGGGGATAGCGGGAGTGACAACCAATGATCAGTTCTTC. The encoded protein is CASSLGGIAGVTTNDQFF.

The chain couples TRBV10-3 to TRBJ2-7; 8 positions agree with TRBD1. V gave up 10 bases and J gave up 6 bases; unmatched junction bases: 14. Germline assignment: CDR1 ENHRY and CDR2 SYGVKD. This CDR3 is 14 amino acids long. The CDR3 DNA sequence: TGTGCCAGCACCTCCGGGACAGGAGAGTCCGAGCAGTACTTC. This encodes CASTSGTGESEQYF.

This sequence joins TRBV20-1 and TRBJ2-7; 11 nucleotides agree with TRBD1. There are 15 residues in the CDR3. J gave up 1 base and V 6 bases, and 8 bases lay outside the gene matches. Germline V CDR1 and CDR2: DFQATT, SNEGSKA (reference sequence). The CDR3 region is CSAQRGQGASYEQYF. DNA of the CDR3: TGCAGTGCGCAGCGTGGACAGGGGGCTTCCTACGAGCAGTACTTC.

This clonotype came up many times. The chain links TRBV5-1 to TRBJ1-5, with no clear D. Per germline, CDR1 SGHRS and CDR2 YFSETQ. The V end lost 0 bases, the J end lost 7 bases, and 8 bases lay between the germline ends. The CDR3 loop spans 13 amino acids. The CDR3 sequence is CASSLGVDQPQHF. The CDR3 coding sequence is TGCGCCAGCAGCTTGGGGGTGGACCAGCCCCAGCATTTT.

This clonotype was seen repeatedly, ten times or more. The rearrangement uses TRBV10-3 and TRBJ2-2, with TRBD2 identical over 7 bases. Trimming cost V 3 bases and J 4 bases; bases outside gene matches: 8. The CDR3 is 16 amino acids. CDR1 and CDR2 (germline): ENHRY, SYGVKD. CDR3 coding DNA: TGTGCCATCAGTGATCGGGCTAGCGGTCGCACCGGGGAGCTGTTTTTT. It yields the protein CAISDRASGRTGELFF.

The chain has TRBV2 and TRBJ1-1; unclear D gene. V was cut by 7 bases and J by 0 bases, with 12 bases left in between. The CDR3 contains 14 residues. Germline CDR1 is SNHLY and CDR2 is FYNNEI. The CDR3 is CASMFKAMNTEAFF. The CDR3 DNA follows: TGTGCCAGCATGTTTAAGGCTATGAACACTGAAGCTTTCTTT.

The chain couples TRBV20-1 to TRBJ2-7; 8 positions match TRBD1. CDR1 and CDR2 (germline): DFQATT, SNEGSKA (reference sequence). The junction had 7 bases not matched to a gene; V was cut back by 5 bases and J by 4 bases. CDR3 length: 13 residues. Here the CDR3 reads CSAQRTGRYEQYF. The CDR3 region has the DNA TGCAGTGCTCAAAGGACAGGGCGGTACGAGCAGTACTTC.

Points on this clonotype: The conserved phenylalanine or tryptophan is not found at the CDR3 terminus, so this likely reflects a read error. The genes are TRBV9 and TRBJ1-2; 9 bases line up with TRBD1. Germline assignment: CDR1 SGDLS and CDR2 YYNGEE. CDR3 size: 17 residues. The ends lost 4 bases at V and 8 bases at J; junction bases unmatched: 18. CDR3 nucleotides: TGTGCCAGCAGCCCATGGACAGGGGCGCCCCCGGGGCAGGGCTACACCTCC. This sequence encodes CASSPWTGAPPGQGYTS.

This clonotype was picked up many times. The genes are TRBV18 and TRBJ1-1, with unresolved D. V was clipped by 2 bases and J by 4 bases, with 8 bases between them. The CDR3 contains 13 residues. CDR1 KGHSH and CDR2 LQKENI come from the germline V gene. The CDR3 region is CASSPALGTEAFF. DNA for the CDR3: TGTGCCAGCTCACCAGCGTTGGGCACTGAAGCTTTCTTT.